Listed here is a single TCR beta chain. The protocol was immunoSEQ multiplex PCR, while the TCRdb copy is restricted to in-frame clones and leaves out a portion. The sample contains some 32,000 clones, 60% to 80% of which appear only once. The source of the sample is a study of T cells in narcolepsy. Trimming removed 4 bases from V and 4 bases from J; junction bases left unmatched: 6. The CDR3 totals 15 residues. Germline values: CDR1 SGHTS, CDR2 YDEGEE. Sequencing was performed on memory (CD45RA-) CD4+ T cells from blood. This receptor was identified in a human donor in good health. The chain couples TRBV5-8 to TRBJ2-1; TRBD2 matches at 9 bases. In DNA form, the CDR3 reads TGTGCCAGCAGCCAAGGACTAGCGAGTTACAATGAGCAGTTCTTC. This codes for CASSQGLASYNEQFF.